Detailed here is one TCR beta chain. These data originate in a study of blood T cell repertoires in COVID-19. Study background: Sources were T cells, B-cell-depleted T cells, or PBMCs; the material itself was cDNA or gDNA.

In the original workflow: Reference gene primer amplification yielded estimated nucleated cell counts. Libraries were prepared by immunoSEQ multiplex PCR; TCRdb keeps only in-frame clonotypes and omits some of them. From that table come the V and J calls and clone size; the DNA was used to work out D and trimming. The sample carries around 59,000 clones, roughly 80% recorded once. The CDR3 runs to 14 residues. Germline values: CDR1 SGHTA, CDR2 FQGTGA. V dropped 4 bases and J dropped 3; count of bases not matched to a gene: 2. This rearrangement joins TRBV7-3 to TRBJ2-5; 10 bases align to TRBD1. This sequence originates from a human donor in a cohort sampled during active COVID-19. Sequenced material: peripheral blood. DNA of the CDR3: TGTGCCAGCAGCTCGACAGGGGGCGAAGAGACCCAGTACTTC. The encoded protein is CASSSTGGEETQYF.